This TCR beta chain is drawn from a study of early T cells in non-severe SARS-CoV-2 infection. The wider study: Sequencing of bulk RNA from unsorted whole blood was done, without chain pairing.

Study conclusions and caveats: Sequences matched to VDJdb favored anti-spike CD8 responses, while private and CD4 specificities were missed.

Deletions cut 5 bases from V and 8 bases from J, with 16 bases between. Germline CDR1 LNHDA, CDR2 SQIVND (reference sequence). The CDR3 is made up of 14 amino acids. As to this clonotype: The antigen remains undetermined.

As part of library construction, unique molecular identifiers were attached to individual cDNA molecules. One entry per CDR3 protein, called by TCRdb with MiXCR from the 5' RACE reads. The sample has about 25,000 distinct CDR3 sequences; about 4% are singletons. Sequencing input: whole blood. The receptor's source is an adult who was a healthcare worker with PCR-confirmed SARS-CoV-2 infection or an uninfected control (not recorded which). This chain uses TRBV19 with TRBJ2-1; D gene uncertain. In DNA form, the CDR3 reads TGTGCCAGTAGTCAGCTGGTTGGGGTGTATGAGCAGTTCTTC. Residues: CASSQLVGVYEQFF.